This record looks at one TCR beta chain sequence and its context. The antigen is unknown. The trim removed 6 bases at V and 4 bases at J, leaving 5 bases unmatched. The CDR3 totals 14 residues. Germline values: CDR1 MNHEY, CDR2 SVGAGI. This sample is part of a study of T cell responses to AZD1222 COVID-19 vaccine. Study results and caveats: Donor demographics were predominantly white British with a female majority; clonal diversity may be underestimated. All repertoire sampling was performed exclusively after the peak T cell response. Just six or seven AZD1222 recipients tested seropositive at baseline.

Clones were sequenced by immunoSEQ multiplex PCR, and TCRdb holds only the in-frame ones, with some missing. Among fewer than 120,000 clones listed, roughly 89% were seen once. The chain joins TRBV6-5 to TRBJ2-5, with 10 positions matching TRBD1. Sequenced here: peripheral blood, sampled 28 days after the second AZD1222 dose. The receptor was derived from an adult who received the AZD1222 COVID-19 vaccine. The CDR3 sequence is CASSWDRGRETQYF. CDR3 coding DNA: TGTGCCAGCAGCTGGGACAGGGGCCGAGAGACCCAGTACTTC.